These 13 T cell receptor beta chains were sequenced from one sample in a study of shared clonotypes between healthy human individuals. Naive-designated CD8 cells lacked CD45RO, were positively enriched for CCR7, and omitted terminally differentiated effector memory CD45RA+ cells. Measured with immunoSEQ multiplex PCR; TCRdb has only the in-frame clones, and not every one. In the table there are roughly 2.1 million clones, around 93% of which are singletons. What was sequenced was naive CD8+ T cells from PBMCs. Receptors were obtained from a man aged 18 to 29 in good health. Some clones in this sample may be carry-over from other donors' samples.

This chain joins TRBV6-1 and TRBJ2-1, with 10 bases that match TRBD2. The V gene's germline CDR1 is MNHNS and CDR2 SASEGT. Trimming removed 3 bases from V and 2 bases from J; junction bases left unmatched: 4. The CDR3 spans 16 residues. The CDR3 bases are TGTGCCAGCAGTGACACAGCGGGAGGGACCTACAATGAGCAGTTCTTC. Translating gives CASSDTAGGTYNEQFF.

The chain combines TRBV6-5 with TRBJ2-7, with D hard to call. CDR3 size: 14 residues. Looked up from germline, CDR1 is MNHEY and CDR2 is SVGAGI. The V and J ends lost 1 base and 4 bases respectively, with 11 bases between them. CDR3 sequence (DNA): TGTGCCAGCAGTTACTATGCAGGCGGTTACGAGCAGTACTTC. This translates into CASSYYAGGYEQYF.

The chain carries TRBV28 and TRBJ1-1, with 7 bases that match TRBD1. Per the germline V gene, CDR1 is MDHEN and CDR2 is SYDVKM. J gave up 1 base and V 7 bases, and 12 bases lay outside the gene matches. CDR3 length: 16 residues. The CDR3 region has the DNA TGTGCCAGCAAATACGGGACAGACGCACCGAACACTGAAGCTTTCTTT. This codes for CASKYGTDAPNTEAFF.

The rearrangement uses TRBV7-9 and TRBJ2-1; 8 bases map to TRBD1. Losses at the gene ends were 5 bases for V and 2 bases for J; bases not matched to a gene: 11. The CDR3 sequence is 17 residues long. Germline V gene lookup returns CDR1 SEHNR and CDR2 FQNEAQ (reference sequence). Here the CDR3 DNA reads TGTGCCAGCAGCCCCCTCCGGGACAGGAGGCCCTACAATGAGCAGTTCTTC. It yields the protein CASSPLRDRRPYNEQFF.

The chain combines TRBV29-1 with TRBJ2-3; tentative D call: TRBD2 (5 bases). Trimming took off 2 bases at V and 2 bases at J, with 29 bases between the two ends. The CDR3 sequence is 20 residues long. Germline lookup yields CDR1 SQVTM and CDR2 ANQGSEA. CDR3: CSVETPRRVAHEYNTDTQYF. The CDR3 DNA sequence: TGCAGCGTTGAAACGCCGCGGCGGGTAGCGCACGAATACAACACAGATACGCAGTATTTT.

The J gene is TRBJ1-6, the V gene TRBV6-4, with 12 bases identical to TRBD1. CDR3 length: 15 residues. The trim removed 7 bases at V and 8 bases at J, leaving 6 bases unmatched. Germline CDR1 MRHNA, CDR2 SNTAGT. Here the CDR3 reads CASKRDRGPDSPLHF. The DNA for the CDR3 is TGTGCCAGCAAGAGGGACAGGGGGCCTGATTCACCCCTCCACTTT.

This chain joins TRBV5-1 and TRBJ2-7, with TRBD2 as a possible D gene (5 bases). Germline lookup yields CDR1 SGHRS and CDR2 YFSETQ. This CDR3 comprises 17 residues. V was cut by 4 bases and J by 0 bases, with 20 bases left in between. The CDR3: CASSHSIQEVRSYEQYF. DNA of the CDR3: TGCGCCAGCAGCCACAGTATTCAGGAGGTTCGCTCCTACGAGCAGTACTTC.

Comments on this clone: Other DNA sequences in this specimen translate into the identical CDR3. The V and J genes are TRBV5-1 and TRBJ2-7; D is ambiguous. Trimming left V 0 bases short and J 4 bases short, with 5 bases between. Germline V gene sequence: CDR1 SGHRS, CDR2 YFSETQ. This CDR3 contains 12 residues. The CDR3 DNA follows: TGCGCCAGCAGCTTGGAACGGTACGAGCAGTACTTC. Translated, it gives CASSLERYEQYF.

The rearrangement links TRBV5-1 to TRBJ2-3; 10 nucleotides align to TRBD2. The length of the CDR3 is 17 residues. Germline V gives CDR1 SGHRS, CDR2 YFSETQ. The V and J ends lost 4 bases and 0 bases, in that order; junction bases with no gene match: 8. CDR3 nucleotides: TGCGCCAGCAGCAGAAACGGACTAGCGGCGAGCACAGATACGCAGTATTTT. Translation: CASSRNGLAASTDTQYF.

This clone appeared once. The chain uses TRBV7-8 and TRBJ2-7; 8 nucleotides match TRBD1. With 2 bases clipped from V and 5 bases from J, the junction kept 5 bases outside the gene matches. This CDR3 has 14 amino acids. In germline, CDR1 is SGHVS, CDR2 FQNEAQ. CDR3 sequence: CASSLSRGRDEQYF. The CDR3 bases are TGTGCCAGCAGCTTAAGCAGGGGGCGCGACGAGCAGTACTTC.

This CDR3 reads CASSQDRSGTQYF. CDR3 sequence (DNA): TGCGCCAGCAGCCAAGATCGGTCGGGTACGCAGTATTTT. The gene calls are TRBV4-1 and TRBJ2-3; D is undetermined. Trimming took 0 bases from V and 8 from J, leaving 9 bases between them. Germline V gene sequence: CDR1 MGHRA, CDR2 YSYEKL. The CDR3 runs 13 residues.

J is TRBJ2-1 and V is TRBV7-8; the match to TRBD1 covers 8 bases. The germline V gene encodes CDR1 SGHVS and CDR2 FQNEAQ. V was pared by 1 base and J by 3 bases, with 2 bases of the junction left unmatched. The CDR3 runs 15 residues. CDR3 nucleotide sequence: TGTGCCAGCAGCTTAGAGGACAGGGACTACAATGAGCAGTTCTTC. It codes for CASSLEDRDYNEQFF.

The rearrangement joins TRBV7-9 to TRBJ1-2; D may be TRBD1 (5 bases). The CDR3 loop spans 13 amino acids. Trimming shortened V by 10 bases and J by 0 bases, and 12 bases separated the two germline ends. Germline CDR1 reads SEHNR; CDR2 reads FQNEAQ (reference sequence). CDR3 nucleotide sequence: TGTGCCACCCCAGACAGAGCTAACTATGGCTACACCTTC. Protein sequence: CATPDRANYGYTF.